The source of this TCR beta chain is a study of T cells in Graves' hyperthyroidism and ophthalmopathy. On the study more broadly: Peripheral blood was obtained at initial diagnosis, preceding any treatment. Study conclusions and caveats: Most clonotypes expanded in the thyroid (above 0.001) were also present in blood.

This clonotype was found many times. Its antigen remains unidentified. The ends were cut back, 1 base at V and 6 bases at J, with 10 bases in the middle. This CDR3 has 13 amino acids. There were TCR beta CDR3 regions amplified from RNA transcripts. Researchers ran a first-round RT-PCR on the TCR CDR3 using the HTBI primer set. TCRdb re-derived calls from the multiplex PCR reads in MiXCR, one entry per CDR3 protein. The sample has around 300,000 distinct CDR3 sequences; approximately 15% are singletons. Not enrolled were patients with uncontrolled infection, other autoimmune disease, pregnancy or lactation. Used for diagnoses were clinical symptoms, serum thyroxine and TRAb, thyroid ultrasound and orbital computed tomography.

This TCR was recovered from a woman aged 40-49 years with Graves' hyperthyroidism. V and J are TRBV12-3 or TRBV12-4 and TRBJ2-7; D possibly corresponds to TRBD2 (6 bases). Sequencing was done on a sample of blood. Here the CDR3 reads CASSLGGVREQYF. The CDR3 DNA sequence: TGTGCCAGCAGTTTAGGCGGGGTTCGCGAGCAGTACTTC.